This TCR beta chain appears in the sequencing data of a study of cytotoxic CD8 clonotypes in ibrutinib-treated CLL (dated by TCRdb to the early 2020s). Notes on the research overall: The cohort had ten to twelve relapsed/refractory and around 15 treatment-naive patients; approximately 17 were IGHV unmutated. Responses were partial in some 24 patients and complete in 2; after median about 68 months follow-up, around 14 stayed in remission and about twelve progressed. Response samples were taken after a median of 12 months on treatment, ranging from about 6 to 40 months. An average of 255,043 productive templates and approximately 90,000 productive rearrangements was obtained per sample. Of the roughly 79 people in the trial, about two dozen had longitudinal samples available. Cryopreserved peripheral blood mononuclear cells were collected at three points: before therapy, at response, and at either sustained remission or disease progression. All remission and progressive disease samples were collected while patients were still receiving ibrutinib. Broad study findings and their caveats: Clonality increased at ibrutinib response, stayed stable in sustained remission, and fell back toward baseline at progression. Baseline clonality exceeded that of age-matched healthy donors and correlated strongly with circulating CD8+ T-cell counts. Sampling times were not matched between patients in sustained remission and patients whose disease was progressing, and lymph node repertoires were not examined. Public clonotypes were rare and either shrank or stayed stable during treatment, and the rise in clonality at ibrutinib response reflected expansion of private clonotypes.

According to the study, the label for this sample's time point signals: approximately twelve months on ibrutinib. For TCR beta library preparation, about 2 micrograms of genomic DNA were isolated from cryopreserved PBMCs. High-throughput TCR beta sequencing was performed on longitudinal blood samples from CLL patients receiving ibrutinib monotherapy. The patients took part in an open-label, single-center phase 2 trial of ibrutinib monotherapy. Concerning this clone itself: It lacks a known antigen. Base qualities are not recorded, but no much larger clone differs from it by a single base.

On a MiSeq, deep resolution sequencing aimed for a depth between 1 in 1 million and 1 in 200,000 T cells, with each clonotype covered approximately 10x on average. TCR beta libraries were generated with the immunoSEQ hsTCRB Kit. As for the original processing: The data were analyzed with ImmunoSEQ Analyzer and ImmunoSEQ Data Assistant, and V, D and J gene assignments followed IMGT definitions. Clonality, which ranges from 0 to 1, was calculated as one minus the normalized Shannon entropy of productive rearrangement frequencies. Only overrepresented clonotypes making up at least 0.05% of the repertoire of each patient were included in the public clonotype analysis. Thirteen repertoires from age-matched healthy donors, obtained from immuneACCESS, served as clonality controls. What TCRdb holds here is the immuneACCESS table cut down to in-frame rearrangements. Part of the clones is not present; checked against another copy, under half of the missing clones reflect an unresolved V gene, and the others are unexplained. That table is the source of V, J and clone size, and D and trimming were worked out from the DNA. Across this sample there are some 150,000 clones, with roughly 77% seen only once. Approximately 27% of the sample is held by the ten biggest clonotypes.

V is reduced by 3 bases and J by 5 bases, leaving a spacing of 18 bases between them. CDR3 length: 16 amino acids, cysteine to phenylalanine. Kept here is only the CDR3 DNA, which spans 48 bases and is read in frame from base 1. Reading the germline V gene gives CDR1 ENHRY and CDR2 SYGVKD. The receptor was derived from a human donor with chronic lymphocytic leukemia. Sequencing used PBMCs, obtained after 12 months of ibrutinib treatment. In this chain, TRBV10-3 is recombined with TRBJ2-3; TRBD2 could be the D gene, as 6 bases match. The nucleotides are TGTGCCATCAGTGACCGGGAGAGTCGATTTGGAGATACGCAGTATTTT. It translates as CAISDRESRFGDTQYF.